These 32 T cell receptor beta chains share one sample of origin, sequenced in a study of blood T cell repertoires in COVID-19 (TCRdb year 2020). To prepare the library, the immunoSEQ multiplex PCR assay was applied. The table comes from immuneACCESS by way of TCRdb, which keeps in-frame sequences with V and J called. Part of the clones is missing from these tables; in studies checked, under half for an unresolved V gene and the rest for unknown reasons. The sample table contains around 100,000 clones; only one count was recorded for over 75% of them. Under 6.5% of the sample is in the top ten clones. The sequenced material came from peripheral blood. These receptor sequences come from a human donor in a cohort sampled during active COVID-19.

The chain employs TRBV6-5 and TRBJ2-4; D gene ambiguous. Germline CDR1 and CDR2: MNHEY and SVGAGI. With 8 bases removed from V and 1 base from J, the gap between germline ends came to 9 bases. This CDR3 comprises 13 residues. CDR3 DNA sequence: TGTGCCAGCGCTGGAGCTGCCAAAAACATTCAGTACTTC. Its translation: CASAGAAKNIQYF.

This chain uses TRBV15 with TRBJ2-6; possible D gene TRBD1, 6 bases. Trimming took off 2 bases at V and 1 base at J, with 6 bases between the two ends. The CDR3 extends over 15 amino acids. The germline V gene has CDR1 LNHNV and CDR2 YYDKDF (reference sequence). CDR3 sequence reads: CATSRTGSGANVLTF. The CDR3, as DNA: TGTGCCACCAGCAGAACAGGGTCTGGGGCCAACGTCCTGACTTTC.

The chain is built from TRBV4-3 and TRBJ1-1; weak D call: TRBD1 (6 bases). Trimming took off 1 base at V and 10 bases at J, with 16 bases between the two ends. The CDR3 is 14 amino acids. Germline loops: CDR1 LGHNA, CDR2 YSLEER. As DNA, the CDR3 is TGCGCCAGCAGCCAAGGAGGATCAAGGGGGAGAGCTTTCTTT. This codes for CASSQGGSRGRAFF.

The CDR3 nucleotides read TGTGCCAGCAGTTTGATAGGGGGCGGGAATCAGCCCCAGCATTTT. It specifies CASSLIGGGNQPQHF. The J gene is TRBJ1-5, the V gene TRBV28; TRBD1 matches 7 bases. The CDR3 extends over 15 amino acids. Losses at the gene ends were 3 bases for V and 4 bases for J; bases not matched to a gene: 6. From germline, CDR1 is MDHEN and CDR2 SYDVKM.

This chain joins TRBV5-4 and TRBJ1-2; TRBD1 agrees at 9 bases. The CDR3 spans 14 residues. V shed 4 bases, J shed 6 bases, and the junction held 7 bases outside the gene matches. In germline, CDR1 is SGHNT, CDR2 YYREEE (reference sequence). In DNA, the CDR3 is TGTGCCAGCAGCACAAACAGGGGGCTAAATGGCTACACCTTC. This encodes CASSTNRGLNGYTF.

The chain uses TRBV7-2 and TRBJ2-5, with 10 bases matching TRBD2. Looked up from germline, CDR1 is SGHTA and CDR2 is FQGNSA. The CDR3 totals 15 residues. The junction had 6 bases not matched to a gene; V was cut back by 5 bases and J by 3 bases. The CDR3 spells CASSGPAGGKETQYF. CDR3 sequence (DNA): TGTGCCAGCAGCGGCCCAGCGGGGGGGAAAGAGACCCAGTACTTC.

This chain connects TRBV20-1 to TRBJ1-2; D not resolved. This CDR3 has 11 residues. The germline V and J ends were trimmed by 0 bases and 10 bases, with 9 bases remaining between them. CDR1 is DFQATT and CDR2 is SNEGSKA in the germline V gene (reference sequence). CDR3 region: CSARDLRAYTF. DNA for the CDR3: TGCAGTGCTAGAGATTTGAGGGCCTACACCTTC.

This chain joins TRBV13 and TRBJ1-5, with TRBD1 matching 8 bases. Trimming cost V 5 bases and J 6 bases; bases outside gene matches: 6. The germline gives CDR1 PRHDT, CDR2 FYEKMQ (reference sequence). The CDR3 runs 14 residues. The DNA for the CDR3 is TGTGCCAGCAGCGGCAGGGGGCAGGGTCAGCCCCAGCATTTT. This encodes CASSGRGQGQPQHF.

The rearrangement uses TRBV30 and TRBJ2-3, with D unresolved. Germline-derived CDR1 and CDR2 are GTSNPN and SVGIG (reference sequence). The CDR3 is 14 residues long. Trimming took 0 bases from V and 1 from J, leaving 8 bases between them. CDR3 DNA sequence: TGTGCCTGGAGTGTAGGCCAGGGCACAGATACGCAGTATTTT. This codes for CAWSVGQGTDTQYF.

The chain recombines TRBV15 with TRBJ2-7; D may be TRBD2 (6 bases). CDR3 length equals 15 residues. The V gene lost 3 bases and the J gene lost 4 bases, with 16 bases spanning the gap. CDR1 is LNHNV, CDR2 YYDKDF, per germline (reference sequence). The CDR3 nucleotides are TGTGCCACCAGCAGCGCCGGGAGCCTTGGGTACGAGCAGTACTTC. Its translation is CATSSAGSLGYEQYF.

The genes are TRBV9 and TRBJ2-1; D possibly corresponds to TRBD2 (5 bases). Between the trimmed V and J ends, which lost 3 bases and 0 bases, there was a span of 10 bases. Germline V gene sequence: CDR1 SGDLS, CDR2 YYNGEE. The CDR3 is 15 residues long. CDR3 nucleotides: TGTGCCAGCAGCGGGGGAGCTAGCTCCTACAATGAGCAGTTCTTC. Translating gives CASSGGASSYNEQFF.

This clone was observed a single time. J is TRBJ2-7 and V is TRBV5-1, with D perhaps TRBD1 (6 bases). Trimming took off 0 bases at V and 1 base at J, with 14 bases between the two ends. There are 16 residues in the CDR3. Germline V lookup: CDR1 SGHRS, CDR2 YFSETQ. The CDR3 is CASSLGWGRRSYEQYF. CDR3 bases: TGCGCCAGCAGCTTGGGGTGGGGGCGGAGATCCTACGAGCAGTACTTC.

There are a few counts of this clone. V is TRBV2 and J is TRBJ2-7; TRBD2 matches at 7 bases. This CDR3 is 15 amino acids long. Losses at the gene ends were 7 bases for V and 3 bases for J; bases not matched to a gene: 12. Germline CDR1 and CDR2: SNHLY and FYNNEI. The CDR3 spells CASTDGASGDYEQYV. The CDR3 DNA is TGTGCCAGCACCGACGGGGCTAGCGGTGACTACGAGCAGTACGTC.

This rearrangement joins TRBV6-6 to TRBJ2-1, with 12 bases matching TRBD2. CDR1 and CDR2 (germline): MNHNY, SVGAGI (reference sequence). CDR3 length: 16 residues. Trimming removed 5 bases from V and 0 bases from J; junction bases left unmatched: 2. CDR3 nucleotides: TGTGCCAGCAGTCCTAGCGGGAGGGCCTCCTACAATGAGCAGTTCTTC. The encoded protein is CASSPSGRASYNEQFF.

This chain joins TRBV3-1 (or the pseudogene TRBV3-2) and TRBJ2-3, with 12 nucleotides matching TRBD1. Germline-derived CDR1 and CDR2 are LGHDT and YNNKEL (reference sequence). V lost 3 bases and J lost 5; bases outside the gene matches: 6. This CDR3 comprises 16 residues. CDR3 protein: CASSHWDRGRKDTQYF. In DNA, the CDR3 is TGTGCCAGCAGCCACTGGGACAGGGGGCGCAAAGATACGCAGTATTTT.

The rearrangement links TRBV6-2 or TRBV6-3 to TRBJ2-3; 11 bases are shared with TRBD2. The ends lost 4 bases at V and 5 bases at J; junction bases unmatched: 5. Looked up from germline, CDR1 is MNHEY and CDR2 is SVGEGT. The CDR3 loop spans 15 amino acids. The CDR3 spells CASSWGTSGRDTQYF. CDR3 coding DNA: TGTGCCAGCAGTTGGGGGACTAGCGGCCGAGATACGCAGTATTTT.

This CDR3 reads CASSPQGATYEQYF. CDR3 DNA: TGTGCCAGCTCACCACAGGGGGCTACGTACGAGCAGTACTTC. This rearrangement joins TRBV18 to TRBJ2-7; 7 bases fit TRBD1. The germline V gene encodes CDR1 KGHSH and CDR2 LQKENI. The CDR3 contains 14 residues. V dropped 1 base and J dropped 4; count of bases not matched to a gene: 4. Full variable domain (remainder filled in from reference TRBV18 and TRBJ2-7): NAGVMQNPRHLVRRRGQEARLRCSPMKGHSHVYWYRQLPEEGLKFMVYLQKENIIDESGMPKERFSAEFPKEGPSILRIQQVVRGDSAAYFCASSPQGATYEQYFGPGTRLTVT.

This clone has only one observation. CDR3 sequence (DNA): TGTGCCAGCAGCCTAATTTACGGGGGAAACACCATATATTTT. This gives the protein CASSLIYGGNTIYF. The chain uses TRBV11-2 and TRBJ1-3, with no clear D. CDR3 length: 14 amino acids. Trimming shortened V by 5 bases and J by 4 bases, and 12 bases separated the two germline ends. Germline CDR1 and CDR2: SGHAT and FQNNGV.

Remarks on this clone: One end of the junction varies from germline; a read error may be responsible. This chain links TRBV7-7 with TRBJ1-1; tentative D call: TRBD1 (6 bases). Germline lookup yields CDR1 SSHAT and CDR2 FNYEAQ (reference sequence). The CDR3 loop spans 13 amino acids. CDR3 coding DNA: TGTGCTAGCAGCTTAGTGGCAGGGGCTGAAGCTTTCTTT. Protein sequence: CASSLVAGAEAFF. The whole variable domain, filled in from reference TRBV7-7 and TRBJ1-1, reads GAGVSQSPRYKVTKRGQDVTLRCDPISSHATLYWYQQALGQGPEFLTYFNYEAQPDKSGLPSDRFSAERPEGSISTLTIQRTEQRDSAMYRCASSLVAGAEAFFGQGTRLTVV.

In its sample, this clone was seen once. The rearrangement uses TRBV28 and TRBJ1-4; D perhaps matches TRBD1 (6 bases). The V and J ends lost 6 bases and 5 bases respectively, with 13 bases between them. Germline CDR1 MDHEN, CDR2 SYDVKM. The CDR3 consists of 14 residues. The CDR3 loop reads CASRSIRGNEKLFF. The CDR3 region has the DNA TGTGCCAGCAGGAGCATTAGGGGGAATGAAAAACTGTTTTTT. The full variable domain, its missing parts supplied by reference TRBV28 and TRBJ1-4, is DVKVTQSSRYLVKRTGEKVFLECVQDMDHENMFWYRQDPGLGLRLIYFSYDVKMKEKGDIPEGYSVSREKKERFSLILESASTNQTSMYLCASRSIRGNEKLFFGSGTQLSVL.

V is TRBV7-9 and J is TRBJ1-1; D not certain. The germline gives CDR1 SEHNR, CDR2 FQNEAQ (reference sequence). V lost 2 bases and J 5 bases, leaving 3 bases between the germline ends. There are 11 residues in the CDR3. The CDR3 region is CASSLPTEAFF. CDR3 sequence (DNA): TGTGCCAGCAGCTTACCTACTGAAGCTTTCTTT.

The chain has TRBV6-2 or TRBV6-3 and TRBJ2-7, with a possible D match to TRBD2 (7 bases). From germline, CDR1 is MNHEY and CDR2 SVGEGT. Trimming shortened V by 4 bases and J by 0 bases, and 16 bases separated the two germline ends. CDR3 length: 16 amino acids. The CDR3 nucleotides read TGTGCCAGCAGTTCAAGGGGGGGGAGCCTCTCCTACGAGCAGTACTTC. Its protein is CASSSRGGSLSYEQYF.

The V and J genes are TRBV28 and TRBJ2-2; TRBD1 agrees at 7 bases. CDR1 is MDHEN, CDR2 SYDVKM, per germline. There are 17 residues in the CDR3. V was pared by 4 bases and J by 6 bases, with 14 bases of the junction left unmatched. The CDR3 DNA follows: TGTGCCAGCAGTTCCATCGGGACAGCCCCGATAGCCGGGGAGCTGTTTTTT. It yields the protein CASSSIGTAPIAGELFF.

J is TRBJ1-1 and V is TRBV29-1; D might be TRBD1 (6 bases). Trimming pared 5 bases from V and 1 base from J, leaving 20 bases between. CDR3 size: 16 residues. Germline lookup yields CDR1 SQVTM and CDR2 ANQGSEA. CDR3 nucleotide sequence: TGCAGCGTTCGGGGGGGGGCAGGCCTTCCGAACACTGAAGCTTTCTTT. It encodes CSVRGGAGLPNTEAFF.

The J gene is TRBJ2-3, the V gene TRBV9, with TRBD1 identical over 8 bases. Looked up from germline, CDR1 is SGDLS and CDR2 is YYNGEE. This CDR3 has 14 amino acids. The trim removed 6 bases at V and 1 base at J, leaving 4 bases unmatched. CDR3: CASTADRGTDTQYF. The CDR3 DNA sequence: TGTGCCAGCACCGCGGACAGGGGCACAGATACGCAGTATTTT.

The V gene is TRBV7-8, the J gene TRBJ1-2; the match to TRBD1 covers 9 bases. V shed 4 bases, J shed 7 bases, and the junction held 10 bases outside the gene matches. The CDR3 totals 15 residues. CDR1 and CDR2 (germline): SGHVS, FQNEAQ. CDR3 amino acids: CASSSPGQGFFGYTF. The DNA for the CDR3 is TGTGCCAGCAGCTCGCCGGGACAGGGTTTCTTTGGCTACACCTTC. The full variable domain, rest sourced from reference TRBV7-8 and TRBJ1-2, is GAGVSQSPRYKVAKRGQDVALRCDPISGHVSLFWYQQALGQGPEFLTYFQNEAQLDKSGLPSDRFFAERPEGSVSTLKIQRTQQEDSAVYLCASSSPGQGFFGYTFGSGTRLTVV.

The V gene is TRBV7-9, the J gene TRBJ2-7; 8 positions match TRBD2. CDR1 is SEHNR and CDR2 is FQNEAQ in the germline V gene (reference sequence). V lost 5 bases and J lost 2; bases outside the gene matches: 14. CDR3 length: 17 residues. This chain's CDR3 is CASSPLPGGERAYEQYF. CDR3 nucleotides: TGTGCCAGCAGCCCACTGCCCGGGGGGGAGAGGGCCTACGAGCAGTACTTC.

This rearrangement joins TRBV5-5 to TRBJ2-7, with a weak D call TRBD1 (6 bases). Germline CDR1 SGHKS, CDR2 YYEKEE (reference sequence). V shed 0 bases and J shed 2 bases, with 12 bases lying between them. The CDR3 is made up of 15 amino acids. In nucleotides, the CDR3 is TGTGCCAGCAGCTTGGCGGTCAGGGGCACCTACGAGCAGTACTTC. This sequence encodes CASSLAVRGTYEQYF.

The chain uses TRBV19 and TRBJ1-5; D is undetermined. V lost 1 base and J 0 bases, leaving 10 bases between the germline ends. CDR1 is LNHDA and CDR2 is SQIVND in the germline V gene (reference sequence). The CDR3 extends over 16 amino acids. The CDR3 loop reads CASSIVRQDSNQPQHF. In DNA, the CDR3 is TGTGCCAGTAGTATAGTTCGACAAGATAGCAATCAGCCCCAGCATTTT.

The rearrangement joins TRBV19 to TRBJ1-5; D may be TRBD1 (5 bases). The CDR3 is 13 amino acids. Trimming left V 6 bases short and J 5 bases short, with 11 bases between. CDR1 and CDR2 from the germline V gene are LNHDA and SQIVND (reference sequence). The CDR3 DNA reads TGTGCCAGTAGGCAGGGCAAATATCAGCCCCAGCATTTT. This gives the protein CASRQGKYQPQHF.

The J gene is TRBJ2-1, the V gene TRBV5-6; TRBD1 matches 11 bases. The CDR3 length is 19 residues. The germline V gene encodes CDR1 SGHDT and CDR2 YYEEEE. The ends lost 3 bases at V and 2 bases at J; junction bases unmatched: 13. As DNA, the CDR3 is TGTGCCAGCAGCTCCCGGGACAGGGGGGCCGGGGGAGCCTACAATGAGCAGTTCTTC. This encodes CASSSRDRGAGGAYNEQFF. Variable domain in full (rest from reference TRBV5-6 and TRBJ2-1): DAGVTQSPTHLIKTRGQQVTLRCSPKSGHDTVSWYQQALGQGPQFIFQYYEEEERQRGNFPDRFSGHQFPNYSSELNVNALLLGDSALYLCASSSRDRGAGGAYNEQFFGPGTRLTVL.

V and J are TRBV3-1 (or the pseudogene TRBV3-2) and TRBJ1-1; D gene uncertain. V was clipped by 6 bases and J by 1 base, with 9 bases between them. There are 13 residues in the CDR3. Germline CDR1 and CDR2: LGHDT and YNNKEL (reference sequence). The CDR3 DNA reads as TGTGCCAGCAGAGAACACCAGAACACTGAAGCTTTCTTT. Its translation is CASREHQNTEAFF.